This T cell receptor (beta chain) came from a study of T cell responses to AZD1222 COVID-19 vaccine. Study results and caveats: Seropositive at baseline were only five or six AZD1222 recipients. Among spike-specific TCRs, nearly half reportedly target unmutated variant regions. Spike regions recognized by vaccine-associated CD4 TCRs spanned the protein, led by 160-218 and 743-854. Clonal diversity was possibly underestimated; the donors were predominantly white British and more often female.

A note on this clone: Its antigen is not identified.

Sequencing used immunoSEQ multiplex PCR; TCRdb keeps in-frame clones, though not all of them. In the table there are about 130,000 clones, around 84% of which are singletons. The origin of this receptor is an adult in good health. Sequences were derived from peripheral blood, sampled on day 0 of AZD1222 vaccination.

CDR3 amino acids: CASRVGSIADTQYF. CDR3 in DNA: TGTGCCAGCAGAGTCGGATCCATCGCAGATACGCAGTATTTT. The chain combines TRBV3-1 (or the pseudogene TRBV3-2) with TRBJ2-3; D unresolved. Between the trimmed V and J ends, which lost 6 bases and 4 bases, there was a span of 14 bases. The germline CDR1 and CDR2 sequences are LGHDT and YNNKEL (reference sequence). This CDR3 spans 14 amino acids.